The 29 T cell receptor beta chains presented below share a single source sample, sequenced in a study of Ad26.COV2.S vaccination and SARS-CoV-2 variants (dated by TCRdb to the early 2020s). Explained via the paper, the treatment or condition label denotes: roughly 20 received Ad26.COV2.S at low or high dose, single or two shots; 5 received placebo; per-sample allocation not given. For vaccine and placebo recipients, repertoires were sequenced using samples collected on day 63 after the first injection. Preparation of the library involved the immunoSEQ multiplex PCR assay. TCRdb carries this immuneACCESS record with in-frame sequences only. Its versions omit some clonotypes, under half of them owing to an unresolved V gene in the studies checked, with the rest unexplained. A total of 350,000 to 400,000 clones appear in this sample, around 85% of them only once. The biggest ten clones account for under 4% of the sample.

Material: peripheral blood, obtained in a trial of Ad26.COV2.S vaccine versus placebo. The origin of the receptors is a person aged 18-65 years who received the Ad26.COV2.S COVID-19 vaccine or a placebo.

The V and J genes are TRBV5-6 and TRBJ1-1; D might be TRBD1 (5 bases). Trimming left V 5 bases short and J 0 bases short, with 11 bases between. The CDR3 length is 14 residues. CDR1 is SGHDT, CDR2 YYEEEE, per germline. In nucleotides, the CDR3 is TGTGCCAGCAGGAGGACAAACATGAACACTGAAGCTTTCTTT. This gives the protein CASRRTNMNTEAFF.

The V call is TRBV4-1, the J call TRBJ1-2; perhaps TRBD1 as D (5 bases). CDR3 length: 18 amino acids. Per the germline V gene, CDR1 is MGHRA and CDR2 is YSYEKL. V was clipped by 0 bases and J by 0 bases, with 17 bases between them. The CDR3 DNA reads TGCGCCAGCAGCCAAGAGTCTGTTGGGGGAGTGACTAACTATGGCTACACCTTC. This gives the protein CASSQESVGGVTNYGYTF.

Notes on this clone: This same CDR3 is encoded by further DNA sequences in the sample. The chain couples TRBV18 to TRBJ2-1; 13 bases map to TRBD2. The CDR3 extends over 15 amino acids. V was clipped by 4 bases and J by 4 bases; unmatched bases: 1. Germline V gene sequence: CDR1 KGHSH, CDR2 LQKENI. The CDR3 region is CASSQTSGGYNEQFF. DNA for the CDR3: TGTGCCAGCTCACAGACTAGCGGGGGGTACAATGAGCAGTTCTTC.

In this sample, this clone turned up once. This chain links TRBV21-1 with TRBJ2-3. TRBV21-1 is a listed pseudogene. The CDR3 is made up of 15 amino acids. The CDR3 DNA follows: TGTGCCAGCAGCAAAATGGGAAGAGGGGCAGATACGCAGTATTTT. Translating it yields CASSKMGRGADTQYF.

CDR3 amino acids: CASSQDPRGNTEAFF. CDR3 DNA sequence: TGCGCCAGCAGCCAAGATCCCAGGGGGAACACTGAAGCTTTCTTT. The chain has TRBV4-1 and TRBJ1-1; possibly TRBD1 for D (6 bases). The CDR3 length is 15 residues. V gave up 0 bases and J gave up 1 base, with 9 bases separating them. In germline, CDR1 is MGHRA, CDR2 YSYEKL.

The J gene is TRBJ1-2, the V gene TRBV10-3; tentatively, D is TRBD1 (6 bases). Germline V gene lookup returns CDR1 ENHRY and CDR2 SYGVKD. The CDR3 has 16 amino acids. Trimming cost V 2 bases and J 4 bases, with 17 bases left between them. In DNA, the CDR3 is TGTGCCATCAGTGAGGGGGGTACAGGGCTCGGCTATGGCTACACCTTC. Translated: CAISEGGTGLGYGYTF.

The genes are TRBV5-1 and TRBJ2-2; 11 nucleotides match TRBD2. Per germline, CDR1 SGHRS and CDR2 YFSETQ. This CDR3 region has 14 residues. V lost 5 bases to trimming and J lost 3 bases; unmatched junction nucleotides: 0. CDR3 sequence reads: CASRTSGDTGELFF. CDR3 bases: TGCGCCAGCAGGACTAGCGGGGACACCGGGGAGCTGTTTTTT.

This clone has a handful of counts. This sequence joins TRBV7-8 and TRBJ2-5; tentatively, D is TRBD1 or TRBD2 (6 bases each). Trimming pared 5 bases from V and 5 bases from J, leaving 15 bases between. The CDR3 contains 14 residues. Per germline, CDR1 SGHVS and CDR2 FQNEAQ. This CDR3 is CASSRGRQAETQYF. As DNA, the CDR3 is TGTGCCAGCAGCCGGGGGCGACAGGCGGAGACCCAGTACTTC. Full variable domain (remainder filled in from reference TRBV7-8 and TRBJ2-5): GAGVSQSPRYKVAKRGQDVALRCDPISGHVSLFWYQQALGQGPEFLTYFQNEAQLDKSGLPSDRFFAERPEGSVSTLKIQRTQQEDSAVYLCASSRGRQAETQYFGPGTRLLVL.

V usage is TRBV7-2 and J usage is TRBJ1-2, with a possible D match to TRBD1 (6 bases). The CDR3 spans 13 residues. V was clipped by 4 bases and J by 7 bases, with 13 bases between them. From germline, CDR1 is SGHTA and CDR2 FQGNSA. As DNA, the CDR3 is TGTGCCAGCAGCTCCCGGACAGCCAGTGGCTACACCTTC. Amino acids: CASSSRTASGYTF.

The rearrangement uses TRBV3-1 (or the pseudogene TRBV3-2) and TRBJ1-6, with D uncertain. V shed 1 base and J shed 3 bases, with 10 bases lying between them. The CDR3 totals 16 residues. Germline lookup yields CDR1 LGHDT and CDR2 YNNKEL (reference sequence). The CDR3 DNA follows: TGTGCCAGCAGCCAAGTGACCGGGATCTATAATTCACCCCTCCACTTT. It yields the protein CASSQVTGIYNSPLHF.

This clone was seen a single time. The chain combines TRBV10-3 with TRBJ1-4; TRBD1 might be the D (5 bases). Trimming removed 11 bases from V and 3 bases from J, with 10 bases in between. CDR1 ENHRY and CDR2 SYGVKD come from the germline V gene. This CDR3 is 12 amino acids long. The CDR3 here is CASGGPNEKLFF. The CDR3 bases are TGTGCCTCGGGGGGACCTAATGAAAAACTGTTTTTT.

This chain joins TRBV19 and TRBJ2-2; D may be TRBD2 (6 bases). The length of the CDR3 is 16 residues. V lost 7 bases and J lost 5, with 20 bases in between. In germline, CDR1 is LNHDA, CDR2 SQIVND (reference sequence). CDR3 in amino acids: CASTQWRGSETGELFF. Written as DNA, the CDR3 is TGTGCCAGTACCCAGTGGAGGGGTAGCGAGACCGGGGAGCTGTTTTTT.

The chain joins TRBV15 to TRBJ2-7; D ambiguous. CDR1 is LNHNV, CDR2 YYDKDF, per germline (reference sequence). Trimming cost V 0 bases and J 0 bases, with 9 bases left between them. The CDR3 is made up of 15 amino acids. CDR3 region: CATSREEVFSYEQYF. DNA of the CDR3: TGTGCCACCAGCAGAGAAGAAGTATTCTCCTACGAGCAGTACTTC.

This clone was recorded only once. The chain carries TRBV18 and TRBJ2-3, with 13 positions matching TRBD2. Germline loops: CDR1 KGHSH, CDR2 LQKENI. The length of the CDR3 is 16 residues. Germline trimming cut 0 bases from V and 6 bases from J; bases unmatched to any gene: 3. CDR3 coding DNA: TGTGCCAGCTCACCACCACTAGCGGGGGGGCCCGATACGCAGTATTTT. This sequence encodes CASSPPLAGGPDTQYF.

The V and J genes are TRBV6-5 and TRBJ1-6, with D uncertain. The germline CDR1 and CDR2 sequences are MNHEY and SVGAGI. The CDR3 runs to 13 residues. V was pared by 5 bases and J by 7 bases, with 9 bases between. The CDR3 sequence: CASSRHINSPLHF. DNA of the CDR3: TGTGCCAGCAGTCGACACATCAATTCACCCCTCCACTTT.

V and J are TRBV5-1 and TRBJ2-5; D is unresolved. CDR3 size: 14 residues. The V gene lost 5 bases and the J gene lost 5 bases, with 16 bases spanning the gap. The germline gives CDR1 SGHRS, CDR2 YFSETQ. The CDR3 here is CASSLGVAAETQYF. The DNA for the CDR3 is TGCGCCAGCAGTCTAGGCGTGGCTGCTGAGACCCAGTACTTC.

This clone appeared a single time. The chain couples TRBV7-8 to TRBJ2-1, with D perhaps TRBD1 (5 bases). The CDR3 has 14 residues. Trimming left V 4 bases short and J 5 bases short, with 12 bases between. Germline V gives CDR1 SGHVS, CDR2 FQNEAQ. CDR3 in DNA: TGTGCCAGCAGCTCCAGAAGCAGGGACAATGAGCAGTTCTTC. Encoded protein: CASSSRSRDNEQFF.

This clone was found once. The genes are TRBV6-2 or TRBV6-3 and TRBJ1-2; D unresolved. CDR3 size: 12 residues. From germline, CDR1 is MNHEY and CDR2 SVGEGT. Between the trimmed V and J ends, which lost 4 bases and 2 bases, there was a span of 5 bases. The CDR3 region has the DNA TGTGCCAGCAGTTCGGGAAACTATGGCTACACCTTC. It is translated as CASSSGNYGYTF.

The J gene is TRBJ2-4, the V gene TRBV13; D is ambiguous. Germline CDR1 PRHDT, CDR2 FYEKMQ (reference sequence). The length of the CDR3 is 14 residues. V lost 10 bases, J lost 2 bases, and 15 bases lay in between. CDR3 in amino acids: CATRSTITKNIQYF. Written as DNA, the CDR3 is TGTGCCACCCGTTCGACCATTACCAAAAACATTCAGTACTTC.

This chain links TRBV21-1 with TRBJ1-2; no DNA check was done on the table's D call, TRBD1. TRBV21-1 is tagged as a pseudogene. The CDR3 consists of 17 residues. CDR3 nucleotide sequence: TGTGCCAGCAGCCTCGACCCCGGACAGCGAACCACATATGGCTACACCTTC. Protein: CASSLDPGQRTTYGYTF.

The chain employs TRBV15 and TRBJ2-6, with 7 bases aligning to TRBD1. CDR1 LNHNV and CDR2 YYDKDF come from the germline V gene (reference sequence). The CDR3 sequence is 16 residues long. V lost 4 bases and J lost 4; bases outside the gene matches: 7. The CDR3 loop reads CATSTRDRAGANVLTF. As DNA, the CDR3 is TGTGCCACCAGCACACGGGACAGAGCCGGGGCCAACGTCCTGACTTTC.

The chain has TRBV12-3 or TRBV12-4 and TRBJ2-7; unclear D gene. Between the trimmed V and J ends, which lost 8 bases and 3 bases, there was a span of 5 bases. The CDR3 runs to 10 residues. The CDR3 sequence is CASGLYEQYF. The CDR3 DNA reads TGTGCCAGCGGTCTCTACGAGCAGTACTTC.

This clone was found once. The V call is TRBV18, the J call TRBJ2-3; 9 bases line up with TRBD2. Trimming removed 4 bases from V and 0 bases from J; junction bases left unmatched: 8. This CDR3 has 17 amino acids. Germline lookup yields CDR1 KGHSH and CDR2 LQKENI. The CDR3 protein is CASSRTRLAGSTDTQYF. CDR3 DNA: TGTGCCAGCTCACGGACGCGTCTAGCGGGAAGCACAGATACGCAGTATTTT.

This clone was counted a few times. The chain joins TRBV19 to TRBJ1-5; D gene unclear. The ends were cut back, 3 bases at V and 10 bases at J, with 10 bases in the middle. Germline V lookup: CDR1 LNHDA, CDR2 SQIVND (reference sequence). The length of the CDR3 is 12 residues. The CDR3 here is CASSITDPPQHF. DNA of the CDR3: TGTGCCAGTAGTATCACGGACCCTCCCCAGCATTTT.

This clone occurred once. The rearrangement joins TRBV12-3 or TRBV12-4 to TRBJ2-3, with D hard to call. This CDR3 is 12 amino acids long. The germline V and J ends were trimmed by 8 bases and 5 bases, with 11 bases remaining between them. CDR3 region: CASSQNIDTQYF. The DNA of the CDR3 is TGTGCCAGCTCACAGAATATAGATACGCAGTATTTT.

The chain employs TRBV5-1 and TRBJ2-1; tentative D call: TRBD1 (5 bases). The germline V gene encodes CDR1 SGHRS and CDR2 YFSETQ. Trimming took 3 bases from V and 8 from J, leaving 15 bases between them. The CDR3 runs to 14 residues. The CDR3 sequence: CASSSLGVWDEQFF. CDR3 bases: TGCGCCAGCAGCTCGTTAGGGGTTTGGGATGAGCAGTTCTTC.

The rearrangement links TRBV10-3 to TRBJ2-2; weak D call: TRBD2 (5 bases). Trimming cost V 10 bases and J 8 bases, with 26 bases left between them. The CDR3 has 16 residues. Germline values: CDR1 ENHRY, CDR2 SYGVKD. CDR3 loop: CASAPLSVTPTGELFF. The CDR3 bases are TGTGCCAGCGCCCCGCTTAGCGTCACCCCAACGGGGGAGCTGTTTTTT.

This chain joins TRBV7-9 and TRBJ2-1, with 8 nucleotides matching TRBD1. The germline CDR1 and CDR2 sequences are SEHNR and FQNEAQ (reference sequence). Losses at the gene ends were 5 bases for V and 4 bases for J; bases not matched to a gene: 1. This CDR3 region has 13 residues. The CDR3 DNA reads TGTGCCAGCAGCCGGACAGGGTACAATGAGCAGTTCTTC. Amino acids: CASSRTGYNEQFF.

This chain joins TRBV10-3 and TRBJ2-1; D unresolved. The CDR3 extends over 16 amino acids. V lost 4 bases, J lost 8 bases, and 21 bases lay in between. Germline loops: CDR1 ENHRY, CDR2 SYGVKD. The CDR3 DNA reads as TGTGCCATCAGTGGGAAAGCAGGAGCTGGTTCTGATGAGCAGTTCTTC. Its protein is CAISGKAGAGSDEQFF.